This is a list of T cell receptor beta chains from one sample in a study of T-cell reconstitution after alpha-beta-depleted transplantation in children. TCRdb used MiXCR to reprocess the PCR reads, holding one entry per CDR3 protein. The sample contains 350,000 to 500,000 distinct CDR3 sequences, roughly 44% of which appear only once. The sequences come from PBMCs, collected before TCRalphabeta/CD19-depleted stem cell transplant. The source of these receptors is a girl aged 2 to 9 with aplastic anemia, due to receive a stem cell transplant. Each CDR3 is given with its conserved first and last residue. Each record gives: V gene, J gene, D gene, clone size, CDR3 DNA, CDR3 protein. D genes are given only for firm matches. Some rows have no size entry. The others give once, few or many, or a class for an expanded clone.

V gene: TRBV20-1; J gene: TRBJ1-6; D gene: TRBD1; clone size: many; CDR3 DNA: TGCAGTGCCCCGAGGGGGCTCGGGTCACCCCTCCACTTT; CDR3 protein: CSAPRGLGSPLHF
V gene: TRBV12-3/TRBV12-4; J gene: TRBJ2-7; D gene: -; clone size: many; CDR3 DNA: TGTGCCAGCACCAGGGGATCAGGTACCTACGAGCAGTACTTC; CDR3 protein: CASTRGSGTYEQYF
V gene: TRBV20-1; J gene: TRBJ2-3; D gene: -; clone size: -; CDR3 DNA: TGCAGTGCTCCCCGCCCTTCTCTGCAGTATTTT; CDR3 protein: CSAPRPSLQYF
V gene: TRBV4-3; J gene: TRBJ2-2; D gene: -; clone size: many; CDR3 DNA: TGCGCCAGCAGCCAAGATGGGCCCGGCCCCACCGGGGAGCTGTTTTTT; CDR3 protein: CASSQDGPGPTGELFF
V gene: TRBV7-2; J gene: TRBJ2-7; D gene: -; clone size: many; CDR3 DNA: TGTGCCAGCAGCTCGGGGCACGGGGGCTCCTACGAGCAGTACTTC; CDR3 protein: CASSSGHGGSYEQYF
V gene: TRBV5-1; J gene: TRBJ2-2; D gene: -; clone size: -; CDR3 DNA: TGCGCCAGCAGCTTAGGGAACACCGTGGAGCTGTTTTTT; CDR3 protein: CASSLGNTVELFF
V gene: TRBV10-1; J gene: TRBJ2-3; D gene: TRBD2; clone size: few; CDR3 DNA: TGCGCCAGCAGCTCCAGACTAGCGGCCGGCACAGATACGCAGTATTTT; CDR3 protein: CASSSRLAAGTDTQYF
V gene: TRBV5-1; J gene: TRBJ2-5; D gene: TRBD2; clone size: -; CDR3 DNA: TGCGCCAGCAGCTTTGCTAGCGGCCAAGAGACCCAGTACTTC; CDR3 protein: CASSFASGQETQYF
V gene: TRBV3-1; J gene: TRBJ2-1; D gene: -; clone size: -; CDR3 DNA: TGTGCCAGCAGCCAATGGGGCCCACGGGTAAATGAGCAGTTCTTC; CDR3 protein: CASSQWGPRVNEQFF
V gene: TRBV15; J gene: TRBJ2-7; D gene: -; clone size: -; CDR3 DNA: TGTGCCACCAGCAGAGGGGAGATCTATTCCTACGAGCAGTACTTC; CDR3 protein: CATSRGEIYSYEQYF
V gene: TRBV20-1; J gene: TRBJ2-5; D gene: -; clone size: -; CDR3 DNA: TGCAGTTCAAGGAGGTTCCAGGGACTCCCGTTGGGGGAGACCCAGTACTTC; CDR3 protein: CSSRRFQGLPLGETQYF
V gene: TRBV6-5; J gene: TRBJ2-2; D gene: -; clone size: -; CDR3 DNA: TGTGCCAGCAGTTACCAAGTGAAGACCGGGGAGCTGTTTTTT; CDR3 protein: CASSYQVKTGELFF
V gene: TRBV6-1; J gene: TRBJ1-4; D gene: -; clone size: -; CDR3 DNA: TGTGCCAGCAGAGACCTGGGGAGTAATGAAAAACTGTTTTTT; CDR3 protein: CASRDLGSNEKLFF
V gene: TRBV30; J gene: TRBJ2-5; D gene: -; clone size: -; CDR3 DNA: TGTGCCTGGAGTCGAACATCCCAAGAGACCCAGTACTTC; CDR3 protein: CAWSRTSQETQYF
V gene: TRBV27; J gene: TRBJ2-5; D gene: TRBD2; clone size: -; CDR3 DNA: TGTGCCAGCAGTTTATTGGCGGGAGGGGACCAAGAGACCCAGTACTTC; CDR3 protein: CASSLLAGGDQETQYF
V gene: TRBV28; J gene: TRBJ2-3; D gene: -; clone size: few; CDR3 DNA: TGTGCCAGCAGAACGGGCCCCGGGCCGGGAGATACGCAGTATTTT; CDR3 protein: CASRTGPGPGDTQYF
V gene: TRBV7-3; J gene: TRBJ2-3; D gene: TRBD2; clone size: -; CDR3 DNA: TGTGCCAGCAGCATGAGAGCGGGGGGGAGCACAGATACGCAGTATTTT; CDR3 protein: CASSMRAGGSTDTQYF
V gene: TRBV7-2; J gene: TRBJ1-1; D gene: -; clone size: -; CDR3 DNA: TGTGCCAGCACCATGGCGCTCGGGGCAGGGGACACTGAAGCTTTCTTT; CDR3 protein: CASTMALGAGDTEAFF
V gene: TRBV27; J gene: TRBJ1-5; D gene: -; clone size: once; CDR3 DNA: TGTGCCAGCGCAACAGGGAATCAGCCCCAGCATTTT; CDR3 protein: CASATGNQPQHF
V gene: TRBV10-3; J gene: TRBJ1-2; D gene: -; clone size: -; CDR3 DNA: TGTGCCATCAGTGGGGGTAGTCGGGCAATTAACTATGGCTACACCTTC; CDR3 protein: CAISGGSRAINYGYTF
V gene: TRBV21-1; J gene: TRBJ2-1; D gene: -; clone size: many; CDR3 DNA: TGTGCCAGCAGCAAAGCCAGGGGGGGCGGGAGGATGGATGAGCAGTTCTTC; CDR3 protein: CASSKARGGGRMDEQFF
V gene: TRBV7-9; J gene: TRBJ1-1; D gene: TRBD1; clone size: many; CDR3 DNA: TGTGCCAGCAGCTTCCCTGACAGGGCCACTGAAGCTTTCTTT; CDR3 protein: CASSFPDRATEAFF
V gene: TRBV5-1; J gene: TRBJ2-4; D gene: TRBD2; clone size: many; CDR3 DNA: TGCGCCAGCAGCTTGGACTTTGTTTTGGCGGGAGGGCCGGGTAAAAACATTCAGTACTTC; CDR3 protein: CASSLDFVLAGGPGKNIQYF
V gene: TRBV14; J gene: TRBJ2-7; D gene: TRBD1; clone size: many; CDR3 DNA: TGTGCCAGCAGCCTGACAGGGGGATCCTACGAGCAGTACTTC; CDR3 protein: CASSLTGGSYEQYF
V gene: TRBV28; J gene: TRBJ2-7; D gene: TRBD1; clone size: few; CDR3 DNA: TGTGCCAGCAGTTTGGGCAGGGGGCGCGTCGCCCACGAGCAGTACTTC; CDR3 protein: CASSLGRGRVAHEQYF
V gene: TRBV29-1; J gene: TRBJ1-2; D gene: -; clone size: -; CDR3 DNA: TGCAGCGTTTTCAGGCTCGGGAATGGCTACACCTTC; CDR3 protein: CSVFRLGNGYTF
V gene: TRBV18; J gene: TRBJ2-7; D gene: -; clone size: many; CDR3 DNA: TGTGCCAGCTCACCATCCGCACAGCTCGAGCAGTACTTC; CDR3 protein: CASSPSAQLEQYF
V gene: TRBV18; J gene: TRBJ2-7; D gene: -; clone size: -; CDR3 DNA: TGTGCCAGCTCACCAGGTCTGGAGGGACAATACGAGCAGTACTTC; CDR3 protein: CASSPGLEGQYEQYF
V gene: TRBV10-1; J gene: TRBJ2-2; D gene: -; clone size: -; CDR3 DNA: TGCGCCATTCGGCCGGGACAAGAGGGGGAGCTGTTTTTT; CDR3 protein: CAIRPGQEGELFF
V gene: TRBV10-3; J gene: TRBJ2-7; D gene: TRBD1; clone size: many; CDR3 DNA: TGTGCCATCAGTGACGTGGACAGGGAGGCCGAGCAGTACTTC; CDR3 protein: CAISDVDREAEQYF
V gene: TRBV27; J gene: TRBJ2-7; D gene: -; clone size: -; CDR3 DNA: TGTGCCAGCAGTTTCTACTACGAGCAGTACTTC; CDR3 protein: CASSFYYEQYF
V gene: TRBV5-1; J gene: TRBJ1-1; D gene: TRBD1; clone size: many; CDR3 DNA: TGCGCCAGCAGCTACTCGGACAGGGGAAGGACTGAAGCTTTCTTT; CDR3 protein: CASSYSDRGRTEAFF
V gene: TRBV28; J gene: TRBJ2-7; D gene: -; clone size: -; CDR3 DNA: TGTGCCAGCAGTTCAACAGGGTACCCCTACGAGCAGTACTTC; CDR3 protein: CASSSTGYPYEQYF
V gene: TRBV6-2/TRBV6-3; J gene: TRBJ1-2; D gene: -; clone size: many; CDR3 DNA: TGTGCCAGCAGTATATCCGGCATAAAAGCTAACTATGGCTACACCTTC; CDR3 protein: CASSISGIKANYGYTF
V gene: TRBV6-5; J gene: TRBJ2-7; D gene: -; clone size: -; CDR3 DNA: TGTGCCAGCAGTTACAGCTTCGCCTCCTACGAGCAGTACTTC; CDR3 protein: CASSYSFASYEQYF
V gene: TRBV6-1; J gene: TRBJ2-1; D gene: -; clone size: -; CDR3 DNA: TGTGCCAGCTCACTCTCGACTTTGGCAGGCTACAATGAGCAGTTCTTC; CDR3 protein: CASSLSTLAGYNEQFF
V gene: TRBV5-1; J gene: TRBJ2-3; D gene: TRBD1; clone size: few; CDR3 DNA: TGCGCCAGCAGCTTGGCGGACAGGGGGCAAGGAGATACGCAGTATTTT; CDR3 protein: CASSLADRGQGDTQYF
V gene: TRBV9; J gene: TRBJ2-2; D gene: -; clone size: once; CDR3 DNA: TGTGCCAGCAGCGCCGCCGCGCGGGCCTCGAACACCGGGGAGCTGTTTTTT; CDR3 protein: CASSAAARASNTGELFF
V gene: TRBV11-2; J gene: TRBJ2-1; D gene: TRBD2; clone size: many; CDR3 DNA: TGTGCCAGCAGCTCTAAATCCCGACTAGCGGGTGGGGGTGAGCAGTTCTTC; CDR3 protein: CASSSKSRLAGGGEQFF
V gene: TRBV5-1; J gene: TRBJ2-1; D gene: TRBD2; clone size: few; CDR3 DNA: TGCGCCAGCAGTGACACTAGCGGGAGGGCCTACAATGAGCAGTTCTTC; CDR3 protein: CASSDTSGRAYNEQFF
V gene: TRBV4-2; J gene: TRBJ2-3; D gene: TRBD2; clone size: many; CDR3 DNA: TGTGCCAGCAGCCAAGACCCCGGGACTAGCGGGGCGCAGTATTTT; CDR3 protein: CASSQDPGTSGAQYF
V gene: TRBV7-2; J gene: TRBJ2-1; D gene: TRBD2; clone size: -; CDR3 DNA: TGTGCCAGCAGCTACTCTATAGCGGGGTTTAACTACAATGAGCAGTTCTTC; CDR3 protein: CASSYSIAGFNYNEQFF